Listed below are T cell receptor beta chains from one sample, sequenced in a study of beta chain features in type 1 diabetes. The repertoire was sequenced with immunoSEQ multiplex PCR; TCRdb's copy has only in-frame clones and lacks some. The top ten clones hold around 0.12% of a sample with 500,000 to 800,000 clones, around 11% of them seen once. Sequenced: naive CD4+ T cells from blood. The receptors come from a man aged 30-40 years with type 1 diabetes. CDR3s include the opening cysteine and the closing phenylalanine or tryptophan. A D gene is named only where the DNA matches it firmly. Not every row has a clone size; where given, it reads once, few, many or a size class.

clone_size	d_call	v_call	j_call	cdr3_aa	cdr3_nt
.	.	TRBV18	TRBJ2-3	CASSPSNGDTQYF	TGTGCCAGCTCACCCAGTAACGGAGATACGCAGTATTTT
.	.	TRBV29-1	TRBJ2-7	CSVPSGTEQYF	TGCAGCGTTCCCTCAGGGACGGAGCAGTACTTC
.	TRBD1	TRBV7-2	TRBJ1-4	CASSGRTGGELFF	TGTGCCAGCAGCGGACGAACAGGGGGGGAACTGTTTTTT
few	.	TRBV5-6	TRBJ2-7	CASGRLEIRGEQYF	TGTGCCAGCGGGAGGCTGGAGATCAGGGGCGAGCAGTACTTC
few	.	TRBV7-9	TRBJ1-4	CASSLPSGFGEKLFF	TGTGCCAGCAGCTTACCGTCGGGTTTCGGGGAAAAACTGTTTTTT
few	.	TRBV6-6	TRBJ2-3	CASSTPARQSDTQYF	TGTGCCAGCAGCACACCCGCTAGACAGTCCGATACGCAGTATTTT
few	.	TRBV5-1	TRBJ2-1	CASSLWSRSSYNEQFF	TGCGCCAGCAGCTTGTGGTCCAGGTCCTCCTACAATGAGCAGTTCTTC
.	TRBD1	TRBV28	TRBJ2-7	CASTGQGSSYEQYF	TGTGCCAGCACCGGACAGGGTAGCTCCTACGAGCAGTACTTC
.	TRBD1	TRBV13	TRBJ2-2	CATGGLNTGELFF	TGTGCCACAGGGGGCCTGAACACCGGGGAGCTGTTTTTT
few	.	TRBV29-1	TRBJ2-5	CSVEGPQETQYF	TGCAGCGTTGAAGGTCCCCAAGAGACCCAGTACTTC
.	.	TRBV7-6	TRBJ2-5	CASSLNGALQETQYF	TGTGCCAGCAGCTTAAATGGGGCACTCCAAGAGACCCAGTACTTC
few	.	TRBV2	TRBJ2-2	CASSETGMYTGELFF	TGTGCCAGCAGTGAAACAGGGATGTACACCGGGGAGCTGTTTTTT
.	.	TRBV29-1	TRBJ2-5	CSAPGGGETQYF	TGCAGCGCACCGGGGGGCGGGGAGACCCAGTACTTC
few	.	TRBV7-9	TRBJ1-1	CASRGRDLNTEAFF	TGTGCCAGCAGAGGACGGGACTTGAACACTGAAGCTTTCTTT
few	.	TRBV10-3	TRBJ2-2	CAIRDRGTGELFF	TGTGCCATCAGAGACCGGGGGACCGGGGAGCTGTTTTTT
.	.	TRBV7-8	TRBJ2-1	CASSSSSIPYNEQFF	TGTGCCAGCAGCTCTTCTAGCATCCCCTACAATGAGCAGTTCTTC
few	.	TRBV7-9	TRBJ1-1	CASSRGGTPNTEAFF	TGTGCCAGCAGCAGGGGAGGGACACCGAACACTGAAGCTTTCTTT
few	TRBD1	TRBV30	TRBJ2-3	CAWGTADTQYF	TGTGCCTGGGGGACAGCAGATACGCAGTATTTT
.	.	TRBV7-3	TRBJ2-5	CASSLTSLAEETQYF	TGTGCCAGCAGCTTAACGAGCCTAGCCGAAGAGACCCAGTACTTC
.	.	TRBV5-6	TRBJ1-1	CASSLETLAEAFF	TGTGCCAGCAGCTTGGAGACACTAGCCGAAGCTTTCTTT
.	.	TRBV29-1	TRBJ2-2	CSVAGPMGPGELFF	TGCAGCGTAGCCGGGCCGATGGGGCCCGGGGAGCTGTTTTTT
few	.	TRBV10-3	TRBJ1-6	CAISESGDNSPLHF	TGTGCCATCAGTGAGTCTGGGGACAATTCACCCCTCCACTTT
few	.	TRBV5-4	TRBJ2-6	CASSSGQLSGANVLTF	TGTGCCAGCAGCTCTGGACAGCTGTCTGGGGCCAACGTCCTGACTTTC
few	TRBD1	TRBV19	TRBJ1-4	CASSIGTGYEKLFF	TGTGCCAGTAGTATCGGGACAGGATATGAAAAACTGTTTTTT
few	.	TRBV19	TRBJ2-1	CASSIGRGSSYNEQFF	TGTGCCAGTAGTATTGGGCGGGGAAGCTCCTACAATGAGCAGTTCTTC
few	TRBD1	TRBV7-9	TRBJ2-7	CASSLAHGTGSYEQYF	TGTGCCAGCAGCTTAGCGCACGGGACAGGGTCCTACGAGCAGTACTTC
.	.	TRBV13	TRBJ1-1	CASSLGQVNTEAFF	TGTGCCAGCAGCTTAGGACAGGTGAACACTGAAGCTTTCTTT
few	TRBD1	TRBV5-1	TRBJ2-1	CASSFGQGVNEQFF	TGCGCCAGCAGCTTTGGACAGGGTGTGAATGAGCAGTTCTTC
.	TRBD1	TRBV30	TRBJ1-5	CAWRGTGTGNQPQHF	TGTGCCTGGAGAGGGACCGGGACAGGGAATCAGCCCCAGCATTTT
few	.	TRBV28	TRBJ1-4	CASSSGARSEEKLFF	TGTGCCAGCAGTTCAGGGGCTCGGTCGGAGGAAAAACTGTTTTTT
.	.	TRBV5-1	TRBJ1-5	CASSPEGQPHQPQHF	TGCGCCAGCAGCCCCGAGGGGCAGCCGCATCAGCCCCAGCATTTT
.	.	TRBV2	TRBJ2-7	CASEATPSYEQYF	TGTGCCAGCGAGGCTACCCCTTCCTACGAGCAGTACTTC
few	.	TRBV29-1	TRBJ1-3	CSVGYVSGNTIYF	TGCAGCGTTGGGTACGTCTCTGGAAACACCATATATTTT
.	.	TRBV10-3	TRBJ2-7	CAITQDSLAYEQYF	TGTGCCATCACCCAGGACAGCTTAGCCTACGAGCAGTACTTC
few	.	TRBV5-1	TRBJ1-2	CASSFTSGGEGYTF	TGCGCCAGCAGCTTTACCTCCGGGGGCGAGGGCTACACCTTC
once	.	TRBV18	TRBJ2-7	CASSPPASSYEQYF	TGTGCCAGCTCACCTCCGGCCAGCTCCTACGAGCAGTACTTC
.	TRBD1	TRBV12-5	TRBJ1-6	CASGLVTGGNSPLHF	TGTGCTAGTGGTTTGGTAACAGGGGGCAATTCACCCCTCCACTTT
.	.	TRBV7-2	TRBJ2-3	CASSLGRRAHGGTQYF	TGTGCCAGCAGCTTAGGAAGGCGGGCTCATGGGGGTACGCAGTATTTT
once	.	TRBV9	TRBJ1-1	CASSVDRQDRTEAFF	TGTGCCAGCAGCGTAGATCGTCAGGATCGCACTGAAGCTTTCTTT
few	.	TRBV5-1	TRBJ2-2	CASRQGNTGELFF	TGCGCCAGCCGGCAGGGGAACACCGGGGAGCTGTTTTTT